A selection of T cell receptor beta chains follows, all from one sample in a study of a mutant IDH1 vaccine in newly diagnosed glioma. This table comes from immunoSEQ multiplex PCR, and its TCRdb copy is limited to in-frame clones, with some not included. The sample holds some 48,000 clones, around four fifths seen once. These TCRs are of unknown antigen specificity. The sample was PBMCs, taken from a glioma patient whose treatment included an IDH1 peptide vaccine. The receptors stem from a man aged 40-50 years with glioma. The CDR3 runs from the conserved cysteine through the conserved F or W. Each record gives: CDR3 protein, J gene, CDR3 length, V gene.

CASSLAGGLYQPQHF TRBJ1-5 15 TRBV7-9
CASNRDTKETQYF TRBJ2-5 13 TRBV2
CASSLVTGYLNEQFF TRBJ2-1 15 TRBV5-1
CASSLDEQYF TRBJ2-7 10 TRBV7-2
CASSIERGVGYEQYF TRBJ2-7 15 TRBV19
CAWSGGQTTDTQYF TRBJ2-3 14 TRBV30
CASSHDSYEQYF TRBJ2-7 12 TRBV11-3
CASSGEVLSSGANVLTF TRBJ2-6 17 TRBV19
CASSQGTGENEKLFF TRBJ1-4 15 TRBV5-1
CASSLAGPTYEQYF TRBJ2-7 14 TRBV7-2
CASSPWTGTNQPQHF TRBJ1-5 15 TRBV27
CASGFSGGRGKLFF TRBJ1-4 14 TRBV12-5
CASSSTRADTQYF TRBJ2-3 13 TRBV19
CASSPFSDASYEQYF TRBJ2-7 15 TRBV18
CASSLRDTSSYEQYF TRBJ2-7 15 TRBV2
CASSLAGQGFVRQFF TRBJ2-1 15 TRBV5-4
CASSQGQVDSPLHF TRBJ1-6 14 TRBV5-6
CAWNRRGGIEKLFF TRBJ1-4 14 TRBV30
CASSPQFGASGNYEQYF TRBJ2-7 17 TRBV7-7
CASSEYTEAFF TRBJ1-1 11 TRBV2
CASSPESYNSPLHF TRBJ1-6 14 TRBV6-5
CASSDGGRTGVNSPLHF TRBJ1-6 17 TRBV2
CASSLSPRQLEKLFF TRBJ1-4 15 TRBV7-9
CASSPREAFDTIYF TRBJ1-3 14 TRBV9
CASSYRRNDEQFF TRBJ2-1 13 TRBV6-5
CATKDTNNSPLHF TRBJ1-6 13 TRBV6-5
CASSYYGANYGYTF TRBJ1-2 14 TRBV6-5
CASSPGWQSSGNTIYF TRBJ1-3 16 TRBV7-6
CASSHPTGGTGVREQYF TRBJ2-7 17 TRBV4-2
CASSLEGGIDTGELFF TRBJ2-2 16 TRBV5-1
CAISPTEHYGYTF TRBJ1-2 13 TRBV10-3
CASRPGTYEQYF TRBJ2-7 12 TRBV2
CARSLVPEETQYF TRBJ2-5 13 TRBV5-3
CASSGDRGIQNTEAFF TRBJ1-1 16 TRBV19
CASSIGGRSYEQYF TRBJ2-7 14 TRBV19
CASSPVQGARTEAFF TRBJ1-1 15 TRBV14
CSVQGSGTEAFF TRBJ1-1 12 TRBV29-1
CASSPDYTDTQYF TRBJ2-3 13 TRBV7-6
CASSEAPGQGNIQYF TRBJ2-4 15 TRBV6-1
CASRDGTESSGANVLTF TRBJ2-6 17 TRBV7-9
CASSPTRQPANYGYTF TRBJ1-2 16 TRBV2
CAWTGQGVNTEAFF TRBJ1-1 14 TRBV30
CASSFNLGVQETQYF TRBJ2-5 15 TRBV6-5
CSVPRQGEAFF TRBJ1-1 11 TRBV29-1
CASTKGQGSYGYTF TRBJ1-2 14 TRBV6-1
CASSNTGNEAFF TRBJ1-1 12 TRBV19
CASSKVSARGYGYTF TRBJ1-2 15 TRBV21-1
CASSIGTGFNQPQHF TRBJ1-5 15 TRBV6-5